The TCR beta chain under discussion was sequenced for a study of blood T cell repertoires in COVID-19. Study in general: The analysed material was cDNA or gDNA that came from T cells, B-cell-depleted T cells, or PBMCs.

This CDR3 region has 14 residues. Per germline, CDR1 MDHEN and CDR2 SYDVKM. V was trimmed by 4 bases and J by 5 bases, leaving 13 bases between them. Assignments of participants to cohorts depended upon their own reported clinical history. Generated by immunoSEQ multiplex PCR, the TCRdb table keeps only in-frame clones and is missing some. The sample includes roughly 300,000 clones, about nine tenths of them seen just once. This clone has a single count. The rearrangement uses TRBV28 and TRBJ2-3, with TRBD1 as a possible D gene (6 bases). The sequence was collected from a woman aged 18-29 years who had recovered from COVID-19. Sequences were obtained from PBMCs or T cells enriched from blood (not recorded which). CDR3: CASSSAGVRDTQYF. For the CDR3, the DNA is TGTGCCAGCAGTTCGGCAGGGGTGAGAGATACGCAGTATTTT.